This T cell receptor (beta chain) was captured in a study of T-cell memory formation after mild COVID-19. Overall study context: TCR clustering was largely donor specific.

This clonotype was counted a few times. MiXCR was run by TCRdb on the 5' RACE reads, yielding one entry per CDR3 protein. The sample includes under 550,000 distinct CDR3 sequences, over 15% of them seen just once. This CDR3 is built from 12 residues. The germline V gene encodes CDR1 GTSNPN and CDR2 SVGIG (reference sequence). V lost 4 bases and J lost 6, with 12 bases in between. The chain recombines TRBV30 with TRBJ1-1; D unresolved. Sample: PBMCs or a T cell subset sorted from them (not recorded which). The sequence was collected from an adult woman who had mild COVID-19 (a few samples of this study predate the infection). Cell type and time point are not known. CDR3 sequence: CAWKMGRAEAFF. DNA of the CDR3: TGTGCCTGGAAAATGGGTAGGGCTGAAGCTTTCTTT.